The clone carrying this T cell receptor (delta chain) appeared a few times. CDR1 is GEAIGNYY, CDR2 EKD, per germline. The length of the CDR3 is 21 residues. V shed 3 bases, J shed 0 bases, and the junction held 22 bases outside the gene matches. TCRdb reprocessed the RT-PCR reads through CATT. The data show some 10,000 delta-chain clones, roughly 1.3% seen once. These data belong to a study of gamma-delta T cells after stem cell transplantation. Source material: gamma-delta T cells. V usage is TRDV2 and J usage is TRDJ1; 9 bases agree with TRDD3. This sequence was found in a human donor. It is not recorded whose cells these are; they may come from a transplant donor. CDR3 amino acids: CACDAVLGESETREYTDKLIF. In nucleotides, the CDR3 is TGTGCCTGTGACGCCGTACTGGGGGAGTCCGAGACGAGAGAGTACACCGATAAACTCATCTTT.